This T cell receptor (beta chain) was captured by sequencing in a study of T cell responses to AZD1222 COVID-19 vaccine. Study outcomes and limitations: Spike regions recognized by vaccine-associated CD4 TCRs spanned the protein, led by 160-218 and 743-854. Compared with day 0, the breadth and depth of the Spike-specific TCR repertoire rose significantly after two doses of AZD1222. A reported finding is that nearly half of spike-specific TCRs target unmutated variant regions.

Some clones are missing from TCRdb's copy, which holds only in-frame ones; the method was immunoSEQ multiplex PCR. The sample holds 55,000 to 75,000 clones; about four fifths are singletons and the top ten take around 10%. Regarding this clone: The target antigen is unknown.

Sequences were derived from peripheral blood, sampled on day 0 of AZD1222 vaccination. The clonotype was recovered from an adult in good health.

The CDR3, as DNA: TGCGCCAGCAGCCAAGGCCAGGGGGCTGTATTGAGGGGCTACACCTTC. Translating gives CASSQGQGAVLRGYTF. This chain joins TRBV4-3 and TRBJ1-2; TRBD1 agrees at 8 bases. The CDR3 runs 16 residues. CDR1 and CDR2 from the germline V gene are LGHNA and YSLEER. V lost 1 base to trimming and J lost 8 bases; unmatched junction nucleotides: 12.